Below, 2 T cell receptor beta chains from the same sample are listed, as sequenced in a study of cytomegalovirus exposure and HLA in healthy donors. The PCR employed 60 Vbeta primers together with 13 Jbeta primers. TCRdb keeps only in-frame clones here, not all; method: immunoSEQ multiplex PCR. The data hold approximately 220,000 clones, with approximately 88% observed a single time. Sequenced input: PBMCs. The receptors stem from a boy aged 2 to 10 in good health and CMV-seronegative.

This sequence joins TRBV9 and TRBJ1-2; 9 bases align to TRBD1. The CDR3 has 15 amino acids. After removal of 4 bases from V and 4 bases from J, the junction contained 8 bases not matched to a gene. Germline V gene lookup returns CDR1 SGDLS and CDR2 YYNGEE. CDR3 residues: CASSSPGTGIYGYTF. CDR3 coding DNA: TGTGCCAGCAGCAGTCCCGGGACAGGGATCTATGGCTACACCTTC.

The chain has TRBV6-6 and TRBJ2-3; tentative D call: TRBD2 (7 bases). Germline values: CDR1 MNHNY, CDR2 SVGAGI (reference sequence). The CDR3 sequence is 14 residues long. The ends were cut back, 6 bases at V and 3 bases at J, with 13 bases in the middle. The CDR3 region is CASSQGGGTDTQYF. Here the CDR3 DNA reads TGTGCCAGCAGCCAAGGGGGGGGGACAGATACGCAGTATTTT.